The 10 T cell receptor beta chains below all came from one sample that was sequenced in a study of molecular identifiers for immune sequencing clone quantification. TCRdb ran MiXCR on the PCR reads and lists one entry per CDR3 protein. The data contain more than 450,000 distinct CDR3 sequences, about 22% of them singletons. The source material was naive CD8+ T cells from blood, with Jurkat cell RNA spiked in. The subset: FACS-sorted CD8+CD4-CCR7+CD45RA+ naive T cells. All receptors derive from a human donor in good health. Some libraries in this study had Jurkat cell RNA spiked in.

This clonotype appeared many times. J is TRBJ2-7 and V is TRBV6-2 or TRBV6-3; 11 bases align to TRBD2. The CDR3 runs 16 residues. V was pared by 0 bases and J by 3 bases, with 4 bases of the junction left unmatched. Looked up from germline, CDR1 is MNHEY and CDR2 is SVGEGT. The CDR3 loop reads CASSYSILAGDYEQYF. The CDR3 DNA is TGTGCCAGCAGTTACTCGATACTAGCGGGGGACTACGAGCAGTACTTC.

V and J are TRBV25-1 and TRBJ2-7; possible D gene TRBD1, 6 bases. The CDR3 is made up of 14 amino acids. CDR1 and CDR2 (germline): MGHDK, SYGVNS. V was pared by 5 bases and J by 5 bases, with 16 bases between. Here the CDR3 reads CASSFTGSVNEQYF. The CDR3 region has the DNA TGTGCCAGCAGTTTTACAGGGAGTGTCAACGAGCAGTACTTC.

V is TRBV27 and J is TRBJ1-6, with a tentative D call TRBD1 (5 bases). The CDR3 is 16 residues long. Per the germline V gene, CDR1 is MNHEY and CDR2 is SMNVEV (reference sequence). V gave up 5 bases and J gave up 1 base, with 12 bases separating them. CDR3: CASSGLGGSYNSPLHF. The CDR3 DNA reads as TGTGCCAGCAGTGGTCTGGGGGGTTCCTATAATTCACCCCTCCACTTT.

This chain links TRBV6-1 with TRBJ1-3; possibly TRBD1 for D (6 bases). The CDR3 extends over 15 amino acids. Trimming pared 5 bases from V and 0 bases from J, leaving 11 bases between. From germline, CDR1 is MNHNS and CDR2 SASEGT. CDR3 bases: TGTGCCAGCAGTCAGCAGGGGACCTCTGGAAACACCATATATTTT. It yields the protein CASSQQGTSGNTIYF.

This rearrangement joins TRBV30 to TRBJ2-7, with D hard to call. Trimming removed 5 bases at V and 0 bases at J, with 11 bases between. The CDR3 totals 13 residues. Germline assignment: CDR1 GTSNPN and CDR2 SVGIG (reference sequence). This CDR3 is CAWGRLGSYEQYF. The CDR3 nucleotides are TGTGCCTGGGGTAGGCTCGGCTCCTACGAGCAGTACTTC.

The chain is built from TRBV3-2 and TRBJ2-5; no check of the table's D call, TRBD2, against the DNA was made. TRBV3-2 is a listed pseudogene. The CDR3 covers 17 residues. The CDR3 loop reads CASSQPTSGEYQETQYF. The CDR3 coding sequence is TGTGCCAGCAGCCAGCCCACTAGCGGGGAGTACCAAGAGACCCAGTACTTC.

Only a few counts were recorded for this clonotype. This sequence joins TRBV5-6 and TRBJ2-7, with D perhaps matching TRBD1 or TRBD2 (5 bases each). Per germline, CDR1 SGHDT and CDR2 YYEEEE. V lost 5 bases and J lost 11, with 23 bases in between. The CDR3 is 14 amino acids. The CDR3 loop reads CASSYEGTVSSKYF. In DNA, the CDR3 is TGTGCCAGCAGTTACGAGGGGACGGTGAGCTCGAAGTACTTC.

In this sample, this clonotype turned up a few times. The chain couples TRBV4-3 to TRBJ1-1, with D tentatively TRBD1 (6 bases). V lost 0 bases to trimming and J lost 1 base, with 9 bases between them. Germline loops: CDR1 LGHNA, CDR2 YSLEER. This CDR3 spans 15 amino acids. For the CDR3, the DNA is TGCGCCAGCAGCCAAGATCGGGGGGCGAACACTGAAGCTTTCTTT. It specifies CASSQDRGANTEAFF.

The gene calls are TRBV2 and TRBJ1-1, with D tentatively TRBD1 (5 bases). This CDR3 spans 17 amino acids. V was pared by 2 bases and J by 0 bases, with 16 bases between. Germline loops: CDR1 SNHLY, CDR2 FYNNEI. The CDR3 sequence: CASSEPGHNRMNTEAFF. The DNA for the CDR3 is TGTGCCAGCAGTGAACCAGGACACAATAGGATGAACACTGAAGCTTTCTTT.

Points on this clonotype: It is likely a read error, because the conserved phenylalanine at the end of the CDR3 is missing. The chain recombines TRBV28 with TRBJ2-3, with D tentatively TRBD2 (5 bases). Per the germline V gene, CDR1 is MDHEN and CDR2 is SYDVKM. Trimming cost V 3 bases and J 5 bases, with 27 bases left between them. The CDR3 spans 19 residues. CDR3 bases: TGTGCCAGCAGTTTTAGGCCCTCCCCCACAGCGGACGTTGGAGATACGCAGTATTTG. As protein: CASSFRPSPTADVGDTQYL.